These 27 T cell receptor beta chains share one sample of origin, sequenced in a study of T cells expressing NK-cell markers. Each CDR3 protein gets one entry in TCRdb, which reprocessed the 5' RACE reads and gives no DNA. This specimen shows about 550,000 distinct CDR3 sequences; the ten leading clones hold under 4.5%. The sequenced sample was blood T cells: a sorted CD56 or NKG2C T cell subset, CD4+ or CD8+ T cells, or bulk PBMC T cells (not recorded which). The receptors derive from a man in his late teens or twenties in good health.

The chain uses TRBV2 and TRBJ2-1. Germline V gene sequence: CDR1 SNHLY, CDR2 FYNNEI. The CDR3 length is 15 residues. The CDR3: CASSEAQGGYNEQFF.

The J gene is TRBJ2-3, the V gene TRBV12-3 or TRBV12-4; TCRdb's D gene call, TRBD1, goes unchecked for lack of DNA. The CDR3 totals 16 residues. The CDR3 spells CASSLNTGGITDTQYF.

The chain recombines TRBV24-1 with TRBJ2-3; the D call from TCRdb, TRBD2, cannot be confirmed without DNA. CDR1 is KGHDR and CDR2 is SFDVKD in the germline V gene. CDR3 length: 13 residues. The chain's CDR3 is CATARGSQDTQYF.

The chain combines TRBV15 with TRBJ2-2; lacking DNA, the TRBD1 call made by TCRdb goes unchecked. Germline V gene sequence: CDR1 LNHNV, CDR2 YYDKDF (reference sequence). There are 15 residues in the CDR3. CDR3 residues: CATSRADTVAGELFF.

This chain links TRBV24-1 with TRBJ2-1; with no DNA, the TCRdb D assignment of TRBD2 cannot be verified. Germline assignment: CDR1 KGHDR and CDR2 SFDVKD. The CDR3 consists of 17 residues. CDR3 residues: CATSDSASEAVGGEQFF.

The chain is built from TRBV9 and TRBJ2-3. Per germline, CDR1 SGDLS and CDR2 YYNGEE. The CDR3 covers 13 residues. CDR3 loop: CASMREMQSTQYF.

This chain connects TRBV29-1 to TRBJ2-1; TCRdb's D call, TRBD2, is unchecked because there is no DNA. This CDR3 comprises 13 residues. Germline V gene data show CDR1 as SQVTM and CDR2 as ANQGSEA. The CDR3 spells CSAKSGSGNEQFF.

The chain couples TRBV5-1 to TRBJ2-1; no DNA is available, so the TRBD1 call from TCRdb remains unchecked. CDR3 length equals 15 residues. Germline V lookup: CDR1 SGHRS, CDR2 YFSETQ. CDR3: CASNILGGDNGEQFF. Full variable domain (missing parts from reference TRBV5-1 and TRBJ2-1): KAGVTQTPRYLIKTRGQQVTLSCSPISGHRSVSWYQQTPGQGLQFLFEYFSETQRNKGNFPGRFSGRQFSNSRSEMNVSTLELGDSALYLCASNILGGDNGEQFFGPGTRLTVL.

V is TRBV3-1 and J is TRBJ2-4; TCRdb proposes TRBD1, but this gene call is untestable without DNA. Germline lookup yields CDR1 LGHDT and CDR2 YNNKEL (reference sequence). The CDR3 length is 13 residues. CDR3 sequence reads: CASSSAGRNIQYF. The variable domain in full, completed from reference TRBV3-1 and TRBJ2-4, reads DTAVSQTPKYLVTQMGNDKSIKCEQNLGHDTMYWYKQDSKKFLKIMFSYNNKELIINETVPNRFSPKSPDKAHLNLHINSLELGDSAVYFCASSSAGRNIQYFGAGTRLSVL.

The chain has TRBV7-2 and TRBJ1-1; with no DNA, the TCRdb D assignment of TRBD1 cannot be verified. This CDR3 contains 13 residues. Germline V gene sequence: CDR1 SGHTA, CDR2 FQGNSA. The CDR3 is CASSPDRRGEAFF. The full variable domain, with the rest looked up from reference TRBV7-2 and TRBJ1-1, is GAGVSQSPSNKVTEKGKDVELRCDPISGHTALYWYRQSLGQGLEFLIYFQGNSAPDKSGLPSDRFSAERTGGSVSTLTIQRTQQEDSAVYLCASSPDRRGEAFFGQGTRLTVV.

This rearrangement joins TRBV28 to TRBJ2-1; TCRdb returns TRBD2, unconfirmable since there is no DNA. Looked up from germline, CDR1 is MDHEN and CDR2 is SYDVKM. CDR3 length: 15 residues. The chain's CDR3 is CAENLAGGSHNEQFF.

The rearrangement uses TRBV14 and TRBJ2-5; TCRdb's D call of TRBD1 is untestable without DNA. Germline lookup yields CDR1 SGHDN and CDR2 FVKESK. This CDR3 contains 14 residues. This chain's CDR3 is CASSQGGRRGTQYF. Drawing the rest from reference TRBV14 and TRBJ2-5, the complete variable domain is EAGVTQFPSHSVIEKGQTVTLRCDPISGHDNLYWYRRVMGKEIKFLLHFVKESKQDESGMPNNRFLAERTGGTYSTLKVQPAELEDSGVYFCASSQGGRRGTQYFGPGTRLLVL.

The chain combines TRBV5-1 with TRBJ1-2; TCRdb's D gene call, TRBD1, goes unchecked for lack of DNA. This CDR3 spans 15 amino acids. Germline values: CDR1 SGHRS, CDR2 YFSETQ. The CDR3 spells CASSFPGQGAEGYTF.

CDR3 sequence reads: CASSPPRDLSSYNEQFF. The chain has TRBV18 and TRBJ2-1; TCRdb's D call, TRBD1, is unchecked because there is no DNA. This CDR3 is 17 amino acids long. The germline gives CDR1 KGHSH, CDR2 LQKENI.

The chain combines TRBV7-6 with TRBJ2-3; TCRdb reports TRBD2, a call that lacks DNA to check it against. Looked up from germline, CDR1 is SGHVS and CDR2 is FNYEAQ. The CDR3 has 15 residues. CDR3 amino acids: CASSPGLGGADTQYF.

The rearrangement links TRBV20-1 to TRBJ2-1. The CDR3 covers 13 residues. From germline, CDR1 is DFQATT and CDR2 SNEGSKA (reference sequence). The CDR3 loop reads CSARARGAFKGFF.

The chain employs TRBV30 and TRBJ2-3. Germline V gene data show CDR1 as GTSNPN and CDR2 as SVGIG (reference sequence). There are 14 residues in the CDR3. The chain's CDR3 is CAWIVGSFYDTQYF.

V is TRBV6-1 and J is TRBJ2-5; TCRdb designates TRBD2, a call that cannot be tested without DNA. Germline V gene sequence: CDR1 MNHNS, CDR2 SASEGT. This CDR3 is built from 13 residues. The CDR3 here is CAIKKGGVETQYF.

V gene TRBV20-1 combines with J gene TRBJ2-5; TCRdb's D call, TRBD1, is unchecked because there is no DNA. This CDR3 comprises 15 residues. Germline V gives CDR1 DFQATT, CDR2 SNEGSKA (reference sequence). The CDR3 reads CSASDLDRVEETQYF.

This chain's CDR3 is CATEGGAVRNEQFF. This rearrangement joins TRBV15 to TRBJ2-1; TCRdb returns TRBD1, unconfirmable since there is no DNA. The CDR3 contains 14 residues. Germline lookup yields CDR1 LNHNV and CDR2 YYDKDF (reference sequence).

This chain uses TRBV4-2 with TRBJ2-2; TCRdb indicates TRBD2, and absent DNA this call remains unverified. The CDR3 extends over 16 amino acids. CDR1 LGHNA and CDR2 YNFKEQ come from the germline V gene. CDR3 loop: CASSQVPLSGGGELFF.

The genes are TRBV3-1 and TRBJ2-4; TCRdb indicates TRBD2, and absent DNA this call remains unverified. The CDR3 has 12 amino acids. Germline lookup yields CDR1 LGHDT and CDR2 YNNKEL (reference sequence). The CDR3 loop reads CASRGTSRIQYF.

This chain joins TRBV7-2 and TRBJ1-6. This CDR3 is built from 14 residues. The germline CDR1 and CDR2 sequences are SGHTA and FQGNSA. The CDR3 loop is CASSPNSGVSPLHF.

The chain employs TRBV28 and TRBJ2-5; TCRdb's assignment of TRBD1 cannot be checked, as there is no DNA. This CDR3 region has 16 residues. Germline V CDR1 and CDR2: MDHEN, SYDVKM. The CDR3 sequence is CASSPDSMGARETQYF. Full variable domain (missing parts from reference TRBV28 and TRBJ2-5): DVKVTQSSRYLVKRTGEKVFLECVQDMDHENMFWYRQDPGLGLRLIYFSYDVKMKEKGDIPEGYSVSREKKERFSLILESASTNQTSMYLCASSPDSMGARETQYFGPGTRLLVL.

V is TRBV4-3 and J is TRBJ2-7; TCRdb designates TRBD1, a call that cannot be tested without DNA. This CDR3 is 14 amino acids long. Germline V gene lookup returns CDR1 LGHNA and CDR2 YSLEER. This CDR3 is CASSQVIMGDEQYF.

The chain couples TRBV4-1 to TRBJ1-3; with no DNA, the TCRdb D assignment of TRBD1 cannot be verified. This CDR3 contains 14 residues. Germline V gene data show CDR1 as MGHRA and CDR2 as YSYEKL. The CDR3 reads CASSPGTGFDTIYF.

This chain links TRBV4-3 with TRBJ2-3. Germline V gene data show CDR1 as LGHNA and CDR2 as YSLEER. This CDR3 is 16 amino acids long. The CDR3 spells CASSQDPFAPMDTQYF.